This is a list of T cell receptor beta chains from one sample in a study of shared clonotypes between healthy human individuals. TCRdb keeps only in-frame clones here, not all; method: immunoSEQ multiplex PCR. Of some 1 million clones listed, 75% are singletons. What was sequenced was memory CD4+ T cells sorted from blood. The receptors were sampled from a man between 18 and 29 years old in good health. The CDR3 runs from the conserved cysteine through the conserved F or W. A D gene is named only where the DNA matches it firmly. Not all rows give a size; the values are once, few, many and, for expanded clones, a class.

clone size: -
J gene: TRBJ1-2
V gene: TRBV30
D gene: -
CDR3 DNA: TGTGCCTGGAGTTCAGGGACCTATGGCTACACCTTC
CDR3 protein: CAWSSGTYGYTF

clone size: -
J gene: TRBJ2-1
V gene: TRBV27
D gene: TRBD1
CDR3 DNA: TGTGCCAGCAGGCAGGACAGGGGGGAGCAGTTCTTC
CDR3 protein: CASRQDRGEQFF

clone size: -
J gene: TRBJ2-7
V gene: TRBV7-6
D gene: TRBD2
CDR3 DNA: TGTGCCAGCAGCACCCGCGGGGCCGGACTAGCCTACGAGCAGTACTTC
CDR3 protein: CASSTRGAGLAYEQYF

clone size: -
J gene: TRBJ1-3
V gene: TRBV28
D gene: -
CDR3 DNA: TGTGCCAGCACGGGCAGGGCAAGAAACACCATATATTTT
CDR3 protein: CASTGRARNTIYF

clone size: -
J gene: TRBJ1-2
V gene: TRBV5-4
D gene: -
CDR3 DNA: TGTGCCAGCAGCAACCCGGGAGCGGGAGGCTACACCTTC
CDR3 protein: CASSNPGAGGYTF

clone size: -
J gene: TRBJ1-1
V gene: TRBV6-1
D gene: -
CDR3 DNA: TGTGCCATTCTCCGGGACCCTAGGACTGAAGCTTTCTTT
CDR3 protein: CAILRDPRTEAFF

clone size: -
J gene: TRBJ1-1
V gene: TRBV10-3
D gene: -
CDR3 DNA: TGTGCCATCAGTCCTAGGCAGAACACTGAAGCTTTCTTT
CDR3 protein: CAISPRQNTEAFF

clone size: -
J gene: TRBJ1-1
V gene: TRBV7-8
D gene: -
CDR3 DNA: TGTGCCAGCAGGTCACAGGTGAACACTGAAGCTTTCTTT
CDR3 protein: CASRSQVNTEAFF

clone size: -
J gene: TRBJ1-4
V gene: TRBV2
D gene: -
CDR3 DNA: TGTGCCAGCAGGAACCTACTGGAACAGGGTGGGGAAAAACTGTTTTTT
CDR3 protein: CASRNLLEQGGEKLFF

clone size: -
J gene: TRBJ2-3
V gene: TRBV6-5
D gene: -
CDR3 DNA: TGTGCCAGCGGTTATCCGAGCACAGATACGCAGTATTTT
CDR3 protein: CASGYPSTDTQYF

clone size: -
J gene: TRBJ1-2
V gene: TRBV6-5
D gene: -
CDR3 DNA: TGTGCCAGCAGTTTCAACAGATATGGCTACACCTTC
CDR3 protein: CASSFNRYGYTF

clone size: many
J gene: TRBJ1-5
V gene: TRBV2
D gene: -
CDR3 DNA: TGTGCCAGCAGTGAAGCCCAGGCCGGCAATCAGCCCCAGCATTTT
CDR3 protein: CASSEAQAGNQPQHF